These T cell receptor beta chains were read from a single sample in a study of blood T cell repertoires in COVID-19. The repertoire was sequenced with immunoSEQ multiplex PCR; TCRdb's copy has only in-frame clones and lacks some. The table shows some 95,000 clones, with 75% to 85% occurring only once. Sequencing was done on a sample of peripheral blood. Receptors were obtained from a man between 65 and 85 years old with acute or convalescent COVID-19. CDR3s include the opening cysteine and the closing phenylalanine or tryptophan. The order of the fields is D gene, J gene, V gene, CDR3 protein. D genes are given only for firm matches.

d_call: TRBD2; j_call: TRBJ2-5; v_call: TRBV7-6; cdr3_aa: CASSVGREGPWETQYF
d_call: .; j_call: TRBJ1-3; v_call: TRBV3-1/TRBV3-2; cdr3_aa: CASSKTVGSRNTIYF
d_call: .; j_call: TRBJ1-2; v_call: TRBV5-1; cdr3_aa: CASRTANYGYTF
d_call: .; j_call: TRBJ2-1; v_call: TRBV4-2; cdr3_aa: CASSPGEGVHNEQFF
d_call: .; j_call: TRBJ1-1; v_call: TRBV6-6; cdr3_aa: CASSRRGADTEAFF
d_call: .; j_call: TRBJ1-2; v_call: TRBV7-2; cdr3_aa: CASSSLAGVRGYTF
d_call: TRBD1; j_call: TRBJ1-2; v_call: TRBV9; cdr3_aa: CASSGQGSYGYTF
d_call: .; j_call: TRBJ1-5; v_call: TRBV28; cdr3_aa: CASRMPRGGQPQHF
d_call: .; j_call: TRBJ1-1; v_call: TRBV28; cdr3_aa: CASLDSPEAFF
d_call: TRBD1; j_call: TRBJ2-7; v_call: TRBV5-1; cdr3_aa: CASRGQTGGDEQYF
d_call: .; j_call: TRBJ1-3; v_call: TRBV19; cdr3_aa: CASRTLYRTSGNTIYF
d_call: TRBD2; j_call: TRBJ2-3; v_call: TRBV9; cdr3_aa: CASSVFPGLAPLSTDTQYF
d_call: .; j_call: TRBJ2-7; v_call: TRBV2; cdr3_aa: CASKPTGRNYEQYF
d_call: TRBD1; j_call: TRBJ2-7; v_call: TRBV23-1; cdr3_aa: CASSLTGQGAFEQYF
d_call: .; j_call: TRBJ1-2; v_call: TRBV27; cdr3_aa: CASSFRAGALYGYTF
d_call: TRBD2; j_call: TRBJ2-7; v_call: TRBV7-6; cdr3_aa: CASSLNGGAQAYEQYF
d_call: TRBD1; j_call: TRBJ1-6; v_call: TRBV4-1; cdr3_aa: CASSGRWVGQLNSPLHF